Here is one T cell receptor beta chain with its context. Profiling relied on immunoSEQ multiplex PCR, and the TCRdb table lists in-frame clones only, not all of them. The table has over a thousand clones, nearly 75% seen once. V lost 1 base and J 5 bases, leaving 12 bases between the germline ends. This CDR3 has 14 amino acids. Germline V CDR1 and CDR2: GTSNPN, SVGIG (reference sequence). Tumor tissue was taken before any definitive surgery or chemotherapy was given. The sample belongs to a study of high-grade serous ovarian cancer treatment subgroups. Sequenced material: tumor tissue. This receptor was identified in a human donor with high-grade serous ovarian cancer. The chain employs TRBV30 and TRBJ1-5; possibly TRBD1 for D (5 bases). Here the CDR3 reads CAWSGQGGHQPQHF. Written as DNA, the CDR3 is TGTGCCTGGAGTGGGCAGGGCGGTCATCAGCCCCAGCATTTT.